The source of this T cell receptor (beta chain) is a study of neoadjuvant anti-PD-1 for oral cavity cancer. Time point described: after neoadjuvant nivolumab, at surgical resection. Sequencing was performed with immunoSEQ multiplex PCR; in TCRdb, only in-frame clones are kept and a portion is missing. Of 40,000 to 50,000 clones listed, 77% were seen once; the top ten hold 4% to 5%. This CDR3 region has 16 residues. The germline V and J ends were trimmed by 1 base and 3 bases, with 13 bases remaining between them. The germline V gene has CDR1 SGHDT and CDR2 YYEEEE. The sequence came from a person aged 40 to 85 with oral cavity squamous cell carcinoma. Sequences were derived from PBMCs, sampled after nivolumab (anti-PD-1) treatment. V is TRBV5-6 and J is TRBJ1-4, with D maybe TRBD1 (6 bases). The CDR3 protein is CASSLSQGIANEKLFF. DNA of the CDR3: TGTGCCAGCAGCTTGAGTCAGGGGATAGCTAATGAAAAACTGTTTTTT.